One and the same sample provided the 24 T cell receptor beta chains below, sequenced in a study of cytotoxic CD8 clonotypes in ibrutinib-treated CLL. Generated by immunoSEQ multiplex PCR, the TCRdb table keeps only in-frame clones and is missing some. The table lists some 140,000 clones, around 93% of them singletons, with about 10% in the top ten. The starting material was PBMCs, obtained after 12 months of ibrutinib treatment. Receptors were obtained from a human donor with chronic lymphocytic leukemia.

J is TRBJ2-2 and V is TRBV5-1; the D gene is possibly TRBD1 (8 bases). V was shortened by 2 bases and J by 14 bases, with 19 bases between the two germline ends. Germline loops: CDR1 SGHRS, CDR2 YFSETQ. The CDR3 length is 14 residues. The CDR3 region is CASSFLDRAGELFF. The DNA for the CDR3 is TGCGCCAGCAGCTTTCTGGACAGGGCGGGAGAACTGTTTTTT.

The V call is TRBV9, the J call TRBJ2-7; 8 nucleotides align to TRBD2. CDR1 SGDLS and CDR2 YYNGEE come from the germline V gene. V lost 4 bases to trimming and J lost 0 bases; unmatched junction nucleotides: 0. This CDR3 spans 13 amino acids. The CDR3 region has the DNA TGTGCCAGCAGCCGGGAGGGCTCCTACGAGCAGTACTTC. This gives the protein CASSREGSYEQYF.

The chain couples TRBV9 to TRBJ2-5, with D unclear. CDR1 is SGDLS, CDR2 YYNGEE, per germline. The CDR3 spans 14 residues. The V and J ends lost 3 bases and 2 bases respectively, with 11 bases between them. CDR3 nucleotide sequence: TGTGCCAGCAGCGCAGACACGGAACAAGAGACCCAGTACTTC. It codes for CASSADTEQETQYF.

The CDR3 nucleotides are TGTGCCAGCTCACGACAGAGAGGAAGAAGGGAGACCCAGTACTTC. It codes for CASSRQRGRRETQYF. This chain uses TRBV18 with TRBJ2-5; D may be TRBD1 (5 bases). In germline, CDR1 is KGHSH, CDR2 LQKENI. Trimming took off 4 bases at V and 5 bases at J, with 17 bases between the two ends. The CDR3 loop spans 15 amino acids.

J is TRBJ1-1 and V is TRBV27; D ambiguous. The CDR3 covers 13 residues. V was clipped by 5 bases and J by 8 bases, with 15 bases between them. Germline V lookup: CDR1 MNHEY, CDR2 SMNVEV (reference sequence). The CDR3: CASSLLTGIEAFF. The CDR3 DNA follows: TGTGCCAGCAGTCTCCTGACTGGGATAGAAGCTTTCTTT.

V usage is TRBV2 and J usage is TRBJ1-4, with D unclear. The ends were cut back, 1 base at V and 8 bases at J, with 11 bases in the middle. CDR1 is SNHLY and CDR2 is FYNNEI in the germline V gene. There are 14 residues in the CDR3. Here the CDR3 DNA reads TGTGCCAGCAGTGAAGGAATATTTAACGAAAAACTGTTTTTT. Its translation: CASSEGIFNEKLFF.

The V call is TRBV7-2, the J call TRBJ2-7; D not resolved. Germline CDR1 reads SGHTA; CDR2 reads FQGNSA. The CDR3 covers 13 residues. Deletions cut 3 bases from V and 4 bases from J, with 10 bases between. CDR3 in DNA: TGTGCCAGCAGCTTTTACGCGAAATACGAGCAGTACTTC. Its translation: CASSFYAKYEQYF.

This clone was seen just once. This chain uses TRBV9 with TRBJ1-4; 10 nucleotides line up with TRBD1. V gave up 3 bases and J gave up 4 bases; unmatched junction bases: 9. The germline gives CDR1 SGDLS, CDR2 YYNGEE. The CDR3 is 17 amino acids. For the CDR3, the DNA is TGTGCCAGCAGCGCAAGGACAGGGGGATTTCTTAATGAAAAACTGTTTTTT. This codes for CASSARTGGFLNEKLFF. Filled out from reference TRBV9 and TRBJ1-4, the complete variable domain reads DSGVTQTPKHLITATGQRVTLRCSPRSGDLSVYWYQQSLDQGLQFLIQYYNGEERAKGNILERFSAQQFPDLHSELNLSSLELGDSALYFCASSARTGGFLNEKLFFGSGTQLSVL.

This rearrangement joins TRBV27 to TRBJ1-2; TRBD1 agrees at 9 bases. The junction had 9 bases not matched to a gene; V was cut back by 6 bases and J by 4 bases. Germline CDR1 MNHEY, CDR2 SMNVEV (reference sequence). The CDR3 spans 15 residues. The CDR3 sequence: CASRTTGGQGYGYTF. The DNA of the CDR3 is TGTGCCAGCAGGACTACAGGGGGCCAGGGCTATGGCTACACCTTC.

The chain uses TRBV2 and TRBJ2-7; the D gene could be TRBD1 or TRBD2 (6 bases each). V was pared by 4 bases and J by 1 base, with 11 bases between. The germline CDR1 and CDR2 sequences are SNHLY and FYNNEI. This CDR3 comprises 14 residues. CDR3 bases: TGTGCCAGCAGTGCCGAAGGGGGGTCCTACGAGCAGTACTTC. Encoded protein: CASSAEGGSYEQYF. Full variable domain (missing parts from reference TRBV2 and TRBJ2-7): EPEVTQTPSHQVTQMGQEVILRCVPISNHLYFYWYRQILGQKVEFLVSFYNNEISEKSEIFDDQFSVERPDGSNFTLKIRSTKLEDSAMYFCASSAEGGSYEQYFGPGTRLTVT.

This chain uses TRBV11-3 with TRBJ2-3, with 9 bases matching TRBD2. The CDR3 is 15 amino acids. In germline, CDR1 is SGHNT, CDR2 YENEEA. The V segment lost 8 bases and the J segment 6 bases; nucleotides outside the gene matches: 12. Here the CDR3 DNA reads TGTGCCAGCTCGCAAATAGCGGGAGCCGGGGATACGCAGTATTTT. The encoded protein is CASSQIAGAGDTQYF.

The CDR3 sequence: CASTLTGKQYF. CDR3 in DNA: TGTGCCAGCACCCTGACAGGAAAGCAGTACTTC. V gene TRBV28 combines with J gene TRBJ2-7; a weak D match, TRBD1 (6 bases). CDR3 length: 11 amino acids. V was shortened by 7 bases and J by 8 bases, with 12 bases between the two germline ends. Germline loops: CDR1 MDHEN, CDR2 SYDVKM.

V and J are TRBV7-3 and TRBJ2-3; D may correspond to TRBD1 or TRBD2 (5 bases each). The CDR3 loop spans 15 amino acids. V was clipped by 5 bases and J by 6 bases, with 18 bases between them. Germline CDR1 SGHTA, CDR2 FQGTGA. CDR3 sequence reads: CASSPHEGLVDTQYF. The CDR3 DNA reads as TGTGCCAGCAGCCCTCACGAGGGGCTAGTCGATACGCAGTATTTT.

This chain joins TRBV2 and TRBJ2-7; 9 positions match TRBD1. This CDR3 contains 12 residues. Germline V gives CDR1 SNHLY, CDR2 FYNNEI. The V segment lost 6 bases and the J segment 4 bases; nucleotides outside the gene matches: 1. This CDR3 reads CASRTGGYEQYF. The CDR3, as DNA: TGTGCCAGCAGGACAGGGGGATACGAGCAGTACTTC.

The count of this clone is one. This rearrangement joins TRBV4-1 to TRBJ2-2; 11 positions agree with TRBD2. The CDR3 runs to 16 residues. The V and J ends lost 2 bases and 6 bases, in that order; junction bases with no gene match: 5. Germline V gives CDR1 MGHRA, CDR2 YSYEKL. This CDR3 is CASSQPLAGGPGELFF. CDR3 bases: TGCGCCAGCAGCCAACCATTAGCGGGAGGGCCCGGGGAGCTGTTTTTT.

The rearrangement joins TRBV21-1 to TRBJ2-1; the table calls TRBD1, which could not be checked here. TRBV21-1 is a listed pseudogene. The CDR3 contains 17 residues. The CDR3 loop reads CAKVGQGRRRSYNEQFF. CDR3 DNA: TGTGCCAAGGTTGGACAGGGGAGAAGAAGGTCCTACAATGAGCAGTTCTTC.

This chain connects TRBV6-5 to TRBJ2-3; D might be TRBD1 (6 bases). CDR3 length: 15 residues. The ends were cut back, 2 bases at V and 2 bases at J, with 11 bases in the middle. The V gene's germline CDR1 is MNHEY and CDR2 SVGAGI. The CDR3 is CASSYDRRNTDTQYF. Here the CDR3 DNA reads TGTGCCAGCAGTTACGACAGGAGGAACACAGATACGCAGTATTTT.

The chain recombines TRBV4-2 with TRBJ2-1, with D unresolved. The CDR3 consists of 15 residues. V was pared by 2 bases and J by 9 bases, with 17 bases between. From germline, CDR1 is LGHNA and CDR2 YNFKEQ. CDR3 sequence: CASSQSRAHAFEQFF. The CDR3 nucleotides are TGTGCCAGCAGCCAATCTAGGGCCCACGCGTTTGAGCAGTTCTTC.

The CDR3 region is CASNVPSGRAGELFF. The CDR3 DNA reads as TGTGCCAGCAATGTCCCTAGCGGGAGAGCCGGGGAGCTGTTTTTT. The chain is built from TRBV28 and TRBJ2-2; 10 bases map to TRBD2. Trimming removed 7 bases from V and 6 bases from J; junction bases left unmatched: 8. Germline-derived CDR1 and CDR2 are MDHEN and SYDVKM. CDR3 length: 15 amino acids.

This clone was counted a few times. This chain uses TRBV11-3 with TRBJ2-3, with D perhaps TRBD1 or TRBD2 (5 bases each). The CDR3 is made up of 16 amino acids. V lost 5 bases to trimming and J lost 2 bases, with 17 bases between them. CDR1 is SGHNT, CDR2 YENEEA, per germline. The CDR3, as DNA: TGTGCCAGCAGCCGAGGGTCAGCGACAGACACAGATACGCAGTATTTT. Translation gives CASSRGSATDTDTQYF.

About this clone: The same CDR3 can be traced to other DNA sequences in this sample. The chain uses TRBV6-5 and TRBJ1-1, with 7 bases lining up with TRBD1. The CDR3 length is 14 residues. Germline V gene lookup returns CDR1 MNHEY and CDR2 SVGAGI. V was pared by 5 bases and J by 1 base, with 4 bases of the junction left unmatched. CDR3 sequence (DNA): TGTGCCAGCAGTGGCCGGACAGGGAACACTGAAGCTTTCTTT. It translates to CASSGRTGNTEAFF.

The chain recombines TRBV19 with TRBJ2-3, with a tentative D call TRBD2 (6 bases). The CDR3 consists of 15 residues. The V end was cut by 1 base, the J end by 1 base, with 9 bases between. Germline values: CDR1 LNHDA, CDR2 SQIVND (reference sequence). CDR3 DNA sequence: TGTGCCAGTAGTATAGTAGTAGCGGGCACAGATACGCAGTATTTT. It is translated as CASSIVVAGTDTQYF. The whole variable domain, filled in from reference TRBV19 and TRBJ2-3, reads DGGITQSPKYLFRKEGQNVTLSCEQNLNHDAMYWYRQDPGQGLRLIYYSQIVNDFQKGDIAEGYSVSREKKESFPLTVTSAQKNPTAFYLCASSIVVAGTDTQYFGPGTRLTVL.

For the CDR3, the DNA is TGCGCCAGCAGCCTAGGGGGCCTTGACACCGGGGAGCTGTTTTTT. Its protein is CASSLGGLDTGELFF. The rearrangement links TRBV5-1 to TRBJ2-2; 7 bases line up with TRBD1. The CDR3 length is 15 residues. Germline loops: CDR1 SGHRS, CDR2 YFSETQ. V gave up 4 bases and J gave up 3 bases; unmatched junction bases: 6.

This CDR3 reads CATREGTTYNEQFF. In nucleotides, the CDR3 is TGTGCCACCCGAGAGGGGACCACATACAATGAGCAGTTCTTC. The chain combines TRBV19 with TRBJ2-1; D may be TRBD1 or TRBD2 (5 bases each). Trimming pared 10 bases from V and 4 bases from J, leaving 17 bases between. The CDR3 covers 14 residues. Germline V gene sequence: CDR1 LNHDA, CDR2 SQIVND (reference sequence).